A selection of T cell receptor beta chains follows, all from one sample in a study of blood T cell repertoires in COVID-19. Sequencing was performed with immunoSEQ multiplex PCR; in TCRdb, only in-frame clones are kept and a portion is missing. Of 200,000 to 250,000 clones in the sample, 85% to 90% were seen once. The material sequenced was peripheral blood. All receptors come from a man aged 18 to 29 with active or convalescent COVID-19. CDR3s include the opening cysteine and the closing phenylalanine or tryptophan. The D gene is left open where the match is weak. Some rows have no size entry. The others give once, few or many, or a class for an expanded clone.

size: NA
D: NA
J: TRBJ1-1
V: TRBV10-3
DNA: TGTGCCATCATGATAGGCGACTTAAAGGCTGAAGCTTTCTTT
CDR3: CAIMIGDLKAEAFF

size: once
D: TRBD1
J: TRBJ1-2
V: TRBV10-3
DNA: TGTGCCGCGGGACAGGGTTTGGGCTATGGCTACACCTTC
CDR3: CAAGQGLGYGYTF

size: NA
D: TRBD2
J: TRBJ2-1
V: TRBV10-1
DNA: TGCGCCAGCAGTGAGTCATCTAGCGGGCTAAGAAATGAGCAGTTCTTC
CDR3: CASSESSSGLRNEQFF

size: NA
D: NA
J: TRBJ1-6
V: TRBV7-9
DNA: TGTGCCAGCAGCTCCCATCATTCACCCCTCCACTTT
CDR3: CASSSHHSPLHF

size: NA
D: NA
J: TRBJ2-7
V: TRBV29-1
DNA: TGCAGCGTTGGACTTTCGGGTTCCTACGAGCAGTACTTC
CDR3: CSVGLSGSYEQYF

size: once
D: TRBD1
J: TRBJ1-5
V: TRBV2
DNA: TGTGCCAGCAGTGAAAGGGGGCAGGGGTCGACCCAGCATTTT
CDR3: CASSERGQGSTQHF

size: NA
D: NA
J: TRBJ1-3
V: TRBV28
DNA: TGTGCCAGCACCGAGCTGTACTCTGGAAACACCATATATTTT
CDR3: CASTELYSGNTIYF

size: NA
D: NA
J: TRBJ2-2
V: TRBV29-1
DNA: TGCAGCGCTAGGACTACCCATACTTCCGGGGAGCTGTTTTTT
CDR3: CSARTTHTSGELFF

size: once
D: TRBD1
J: TRBJ1-1
V: TRBV25-1
DNA: TGTGCCAGCTTGGGCGACAGGGTTTACACTGAAGCTTTCTTT
CDR3: CASLGDRVYTEAFF

size: NA
D: TRBD2
J: TRBJ2-1
V: TRBV7-2
DNA: TGTGCCAGCAAATCGGGAGGTGAGCAGTTCTTC
CDR3: CASKSGGEQFF

size: few
D: TRBD1
J: TRBJ2-7
V: TRBV19
DNA: TGTGCCAGTAGTTCCTCGCGGACAGGCTTGACCTACGAGCAGTACTTC
CDR3: CASSSSRTGLTYEQYF

size: NA
D: NA
J: TRBJ2-7
V: TRBV19
DNA: TGTGCCAGTACCGAGGGTCAGGGGGGAGCTTACGAGCAGTACTTC
CDR3: CASTEGQGGAYEQYF

size: NA
D: TRBD2
J: TRBJ2-3
V: TRBV11-2
DNA: TGTGCCAGCAGCTATATAGCGGGAGGGCCAGATACGCAGTATTTT
CDR3: CASSYIAGGPDTQYF

size: many
D: TRBD2
J: TRBJ2-7
V: TRBV20-1
DNA: TGCAGTGCTAGTGGTACCGGGAGGGCCATGGAGCAGTACTTC
CDR3: CSASGTGRAMEQYF